These 22 T cell receptor beta chains were all obtained from the same sample, sequenced in a study of early T cells in non-severe SARS-CoV-2 infection (TCRdb year 2021). Libraries were prepared through 5' RACE. Sequencing instrument: NextSeq 500. The raw public reads went through TCRdb reprocessing: fastp at Q25, MiXCR clone calling, in-frame beta chains kept. CDR3 protein sequences are deduplicated, and each keeps its most common genes and DNA. The sample contains about 59,000 distinct CDR3 sequences, roughly an eighth of them found a single time. Approximately 8.5% of the sample is in the top ten clones. The source material was whole blood, sampled at baseline. The receptors stem from an adult who was a healthcare worker with PCR-confirmed SARS-CoV-2 infection or an uninfected control (not recorded which).

This clonotype was counted ten times or more. The chain employs TRBV11-2 and TRBJ2-7; tentatively, D is TRBD2 (6 bases). The V gene's germline CDR1 is SGHAT and CDR2 FQNNGV. This CDR3 has 17 amino acids. V dropped 5 bases and J dropped 4 bases, with 24 bases sitting between them. CDR3 sequence reads: CASSRTGRGKREYEQYF. CDR3 coding DNA: TGTGCCAGCAGCCGGACCGGTCGGGGGAAACGCGAGTACGAGCAGTACTTC.

This clonotype showed up just a few times. The chain couples TRBV18 to TRBJ2-7; 7 nucleotides agree with TRBD1. J lost 0 bases, V lost 6 bases, and 5 bases had no gene match. This CDR3 region has 14 residues. Germline V gene sequence: CDR1 KGHSH, CDR2 LQKENI. CDR3 sequence: CASSVRDSSYEQYF. The CDR3 DNA is TGTGCCAGCTCCGTACGGGACAGCTCCTACGAGCAGTACTTC.

This clonotype came up a few times. This chain uses TRBV20-1 with TRBJ2-7, with unresolved D. V was shortened by 5 bases and J by 6 bases, with 17 bases between the two germline ends. Germline CDR1 reads DFQATT; CDR2 reads SNEGSKA (reference sequence). This CDR3 is 13 amino acids long. The CDR3 sequence: CSAVRGEVFEQYF. CDR3 bases: TGCAGTGCTGTCCGCGGAGAAGTGTTCGAGCAGTACTTC.

The chain carries TRBV27 and TRBJ2-3; TRBD1 might be the D (5 bases). Germline CDR1 MNHEY, CDR2 SMNVEV (reference sequence). There are 17 residues in the CDR3. Trimming shortened V by 0 bases and J by 4 bases, and 17 bases separated the two germline ends. The CDR3 protein is CASSLSPRITGSDTQYF. Written as DNA, the CDR3 is TGTGCCAGCAGTTTATCCCCCCGGATCACAGGATCAGATACGCAGTATTTT.

The chain uses TRBV12-3 or TRBV12-4 and TRBJ1-4, with 10 bases identical to TRBD1. The V gene end was trimmed by 6 bases and the J gene end by 9 bases; junction bases not matched to a gene: 7. The CDR3 covers 14 residues. CDR3 in amino acids: CASSGGQGTQKLFF. CDR3 DNA sequence: TGTGCCAGCAGCGGGGGACAGGGGACCCAAAAACTGTTTTTT.

This clonotype was found many times. The chain joins TRBV20-1 to TRBJ2-7; weak D call: TRBD1 (6 bases). CDR1 is DFQATT and CDR2 is SNEGSKA in the germline V gene (reference sequence). Trimming took 0 bases from V and 5 from J, leaving 17 bases between them. The CDR3 has 15 amino acids. The CDR3, as DNA: TGCAGTGCTAGAGACAACAGGGAAATGGTCGACGAGCAGTACTTC. Translated, it gives CSARDNREMVDEQYF.

V gene TRBV5-6 combines with J gene TRBJ1-4, with unresolved D. Germline loops: CDR1 SGHDT, CDR2 YYEEEE. This CDR3 is 16 amino acids long. V was pared by 2 bases and J by 7 bases, with 18 bases between. The CDR3 here is CASSFRGLRLGEKLFF. The CDR3 DNA reads TGTGCCAGCAGCTTTAGAGGGTTAAGGCTCGGTGAAAAACTGTTTTTT.

This clonotype was recorded a few times. The rearrangement links TRBV11-3 to TRBJ2-1; possibly TRBD2 for D (6 bases). Per germline, CDR1 SGHNT and CDR2 YENEEA. The CDR3 loop spans 12 amino acids. V was clipped by 6 bases and J by 7 bases, with 10 bases between them. The CDR3 spells CASSVAVNEQFF. CDR3 DNA sequence: TGTGCCAGCAGTGTAGCGGTGAATGAGCAGTTCTTC. Full variable domain (outside the CDR3, taken from reference TRBV11-3 and TRBJ2-1): EAGVVQSPRYKIIEKKQPVAFWCNPISGHNTLYWYLQNLGQGPELLIRYENEEAVDDSQLPKDRFSAERLKGVDSTLKIQPAELGDSAVYLCASSVAVNEQFFGPGTRLTVL.

This clonotype occurred many times. This chain connects TRBV11-3 to TRBJ2-2, with 8 bases identical to TRBD1. The length of the CDR3 is 16 residues. J gave up 6 bases and V 5 bases, and 11 bases lay outside the gene matches. Per germline, CDR1 SGHNT and CDR2 YENEEA. CDR3 DNA sequence: TGTGCCAGCAGCAGCGGACAGGGAAACGGCGCCGGGGAGCTGTTTTTT. It translates to CASSSGQGNGAGELFF.

This clonotype was detected a few times. The rearrangement joins TRBV28 to TRBJ2-2; 12 nucleotides align to TRBD2. This CDR3 region has 18 residues. Germline-derived CDR1 and CDR2 are MDHEN and SYDVKM. V was pared by 5 bases and J by 1 base, with 8 bases of the junction left unmatched. The CDR3 protein is CASSPTSGGTLNTGELFF. The CDR3 DNA follows: TGTGCCAGCAGTCCAACTAGCGGGGGGACCTTGAACACCGGGGAGCTGTTTTTT. Full variable domain (missing parts from reference TRBV28 and TRBJ2-2): DVKVTQSSRYLVKRTGEKVFLECVQDMDHENMFWYRQDPGLGLRLIYFSYDVKMKEKGDIPEGYSVSREKKERFSLILESASTNQTSMYLCASSPTSGGTLNTGELFFGEGSRLTVL.

In its sample, this clonotype is medium-sized. The V and J genes are TRBV7-2 and TRBJ2-5; 7 nucleotides match TRBD2. The V gene's germline CDR1 is SGHTA and CDR2 FQGNSA. V dropped 0 bases and J dropped 5; count of bases not matched to a gene: 0. The CDR3 is 13 residues long. The CDR3 DNA reads TGTGCCAGCAGCTTAGCGGGGGGGGAGACCCAGTACTTC. Amino acids: CASSLAGGETQYF.

This clonotype was observed a handful of times. In nucleotides, the CDR3 is TGTGCCAGCAGCTTAGATCGTGGACTAGCGGGAAATTGGGAGTTCTTC. It is translated as CASSLDRGLAGNWEFF. The rearrangement links TRBV7-8 to TRBJ2-1; 12 positions match TRBD2. CDR1 and CDR2 from the germline V gene are SGHVS and FQNEAQ. V lost 1 base to trimming and J lost 14 bases; unmatched junction nucleotides: 12. The CDR3 runs 16 residues. The whole variable domain, remainder taken from reference TRBV7-8 and TRBJ2-1, is GAGVSQSPRYKVAKRGQDVALRCDPISGHVSLFWYQQALGQGPEFLTYFQNEAQLDKSGLPSDRFFAERPEGSVSTLKIQRTQQEDSAVYLCASSLDRGLAGNWEFFGPGTRLTVL.

This clonotype was found a few times. The chain is built from TRBV7-2 and TRBJ2-3; D is unresolved. Germline lookup yields CDR1 SGHTA and CDR2 FQGNSA. The length of the CDR3 is 12 residues. Deletions cut 5 bases from V and 5 bases from J, with 8 bases between. CDR3 amino acids: CASSLLRDTQYF. In nucleotides, the CDR3 is TGTGCCAGCAGCCTCCTCCGAGATACGCAGTATTTT. The variable domain in full, completed from reference TRBV7-2 and TRBJ2-3, reads GAGVSQSPSNKVTEKGKDVELRCDPISGHTALYWYRQSLGQGLEFLIYFQGNSAPDKSGLPSDRFSAERTGGSVSTLTIQRTQQEDSAVYLCASSLLRDTQYFGPGTRLTVL.

V and J are TRBV18 and TRBJ2-4, with TRBD2 matching over 7 bases. The CDR3 has 16 residues. J gave up 1 base and V 0 bases, and 3 bases lay outside the gene matches. Germline CDR1 and CDR2: KGHSH and LQKENI. CDR3 residues: CASSPPETSAKNIQYF. DNA of the CDR3: TGTGCCAGCTCACCACCCGAGACTAGCGCCAAAAACATTCAGTACTTC.

The chain is built from TRBV29-1 and TRBJ2-3, with D perhaps TRBD2 (6 bases). The CDR3 is 14 amino acids. The V gene's germline CDR1 is SQVTM and CDR2 ANQGSEA. Trimming stripped 1 base from V and 6 bases from J, with 14 bases between. For the CDR3, the DNA is TGCAGCGTTGAAGGCAGGGAGGTTTCGGATACGCAGTATTTT. Amino acid sequence: CSVEGREVSDTQYF.

Worth noting for this clonotype: A much larger clone lies a single base off, so this may be a read error. No conserved phenylalanine or tryptophan ends this CDR3, so it is likely a read error. This chain joins TRBV28 and TRBJ2-7; TRBD2 aligns across 14 bases. Germline values: CDR1 MDHEN, CDR2 SYDVKM. The V gene end was trimmed by 6 bases and the J gene end by 2 bases; junction bases not matched to a gene: 6. CDR3 length: 16 amino acids. CDR3 region: CASSRSGLAGAYEQYS. DNA of the CDR3: TGTGCCAGCAGCCGCTCGGGACTAGCGGGGGCCTACGAGCAGTACTCC.

This clonotype was detected a few times. The chain uses TRBV5-6 and TRBJ2-5; TRBD1 matches 8 bases. Germline CDR1 and CDR2: SGHDT and YYEEEE. This CDR3 spans 14 amino acids. J gave up 2 bases and V 4 bases, and 4 bases lay outside the gene matches. The DNA for the CDR3 is TGTGCCAGCAGCCGGACAGGGCCTCAAGAGACCCAGTACTTC. Translated, it gives CASSRTGPQETQYF.

This clonotype was seen a few times. This rearrangement joins TRBV7-9 to TRBJ2-7, with D perhaps TRBD2 (5 bases). CDR1 is SEHNR and CDR2 is FQNEAQ in the germline V gene (reference sequence). Trimming removed 3 bases from V and 7 bases from J, with 10 bases in between. This CDR3 has 12 amino acids. The CDR3, as DNA: TGTGCCAGCAGCTTCGGCACGGGGGAGCAGTACTTC. Protein: CASSFGTGEQYF.

This clonotype occurred a few times. This sequence joins TRBV5-1 and TRBJ2-7; tentatively, D is TRBD2 (5 bases). This CDR3 region has 15 residues. Germline V CDR1 and CDR2: SGHRS, YFSETQ. The V and J ends lost 0 bases and 7 bases respectively, with 17 bases between them. This CDR3 is CASSLGGIPLWEQYF. The DNA of the CDR3 is TGCGCCAGCAGCTTGGGAGGGATCCCCCTGTGGGAGCAGTACTTC.

There are many counts of this clonotype. The gene calls are TRBV7-2 and TRBJ1-1; a weak D match, TRBD1 (6 bases). CDR3 length: 14 amino acids. Trimming removed 3 bases from V and 1 base from J, with 9 bases in between. Per germline, CDR1 SGHTA and CDR2 FQGNSA. The CDR3 sequence: CASSLLTGNTEAFF. CDR3 coding DNA: TGTGCCAGCAGCTTGCTGACAGGGAACACTGAAGCTTTCTTT.

A remark on this clonotype: The junction shows a germline mismatch at one end, possibly a read error. The gene calls are TRBV5-4 and TRBJ2-7; 7 nucleotides agree with TRBD2. The CDR3 consists of 14 residues. CDR1 and CDR2 from the germline V gene are SGHNT and YYREEE (reference sequence). CDR3 DNA sequence: TGTGTCAGCAGCACGCGGGGGAGCTCCTACGAGCAGTACTTC. This codes for CVSSTRGSSYEQYF. Supplemented by reference TRBV5-4 and TRBJ2-7, the full variable domain reads ETGVTQSPTHLIKTRGQQVTLRCSSQSGHNTVSWYQQALGQGPQFIFQYYREEENGRGNFPPRFSGLQFPNYSSELNVNALELDDSALYLCVSSTRGSSYEQYFGPGTRLTVT.

This clonotype has a handful of counts. The CDR3 spells CASSSRSNSYNEQFF. The CDR3 nucleotides are TGTGCCAGCAGCTCGCGTAGCAACTCCTACAATGAGCAGTTCTTC. The V call is TRBV5-4, the J call TRBJ2-1, with D hard to call. This CDR3 has 15 residues. CDR1 is SGHNT, CDR2 YYREEE, per germline (reference sequence). With 3 bases removed from V and 0 bases from J, the gap between germline ends came to 10 bases.